The rows below give T cell receptor beta chains drawn from one sample of a study of blood T cell repertoires in COVID-19. TCRdb's copy holds only in-frame clones and misses some; the assay was immunoSEQ multiplex PCR. This table holds about 210,000 clones, about 80% found once. Specimen: peripheral blood. Every receptor here comes from a woman at least 80 years old with COVID-19, enrolled during active disease. The conserved cysteine and the conserved F or W are not part of the CDR3 here. The order of the fields is D gene, J gene, V gene, CDR3 protein. D genes are given only for firm matches.

d_gene: -; j_gene: TRBJ2-7; v_gene: TRBV5-4; CDR3aa: ASSLAGAGSSYEQY
d_gene: -; j_gene: TRBJ1-2; v_gene: TRBV5-1; CDR3aa: ASSLEAVQKLNYGYT
d_gene: TRBD2; j_gene: TRBJ2-1; v_gene: TRBV5-1; CDR3aa: ASSLLAGNYNEQF
d_gene: -; j_gene: TRBJ2-5; v_gene: TRBV24-1; CDR3aa: ATSQGQETQY
d_gene: TRBD1; j_gene: TRBJ1-4; v_gene: TRBV7-9; CDR3aa: ASSLSTGLTLEKLF
d_gene: TRBD1; j_gene: TRBJ2-2; v_gene: TRBV19; CDR3aa: ASSQRTGVSPGELF
d_gene: TRBD1; j_gene: TRBJ1-2; v_gene: TRBV4-1; CDR3aa: ASSHRPGGQWDPNYGYT
d_gene: -; j_gene: TRBJ1-2; v_gene: TRBV28; CDR3aa: ASSSGQGSYGYT
d_gene: TRBD2; j_gene: TRBJ2-1; v_gene: TRBV28; CDR3aa: ASSLAGGTMAVQF
d_gene: -; j_gene: TRBJ1-4; v_gene: TRBV29-1; CDR3aa: SVGWGGDEKLF
d_gene: TRBD2; j_gene: TRBJ2-1; v_gene: TRBV19; CDR3aa: ASSPLAGGYNEQF
d_gene: -; j_gene: TRBJ2-6; v_gene: TRBV6-1; CDR3aa: ASSEPGWGANVLT
d_gene: -; j_gene: TRBJ1-1; v_gene: TRBV19; CDR3aa: ASSITGRNTEAF
d_gene: -; j_gene: TRBJ2-7; v_gene: TRBV29-1; CDR3aa: SGGAGYEQY
d_gene: -; j_gene: TRBJ2-3; v_gene: TRBV3-1/TRBV3-2; CDR3aa: ASSALDTQY
d_gene: -; j_gene: TRBJ2-7; v_gene: TRBV7-9; CDR3aa: ASSLAGSSYEQY
d_gene: -; j_gene: TRBJ2-1; v_gene: TRBV7-3; CDR3aa: ASSFRGGDEQF
d_gene: -; j_gene: TRBJ1-5; v_gene: TRBV19; CDR3aa: ASTYPGGYQPQH
d_gene: -; j_gene: TRBJ1-2; v_gene: TRBV5-4; CDR3aa: ASSTPQAINYGYT
d_gene: TRBD2; j_gene: TRBJ2-3; v_gene: TRBV9; CDR3aa: ASSVRAGGNTDTQY
d_gene: -; j_gene: TRBJ2-7; v_gene: TRBV11-2; CDR3aa: ASSFLVEQY
d_gene: -; j_gene: TRBJ1-1; v_gene: TRBV5-4; CDR3aa: ASSFSPALEAF
d_gene: TRBD2; j_gene: TRBJ2-7; v_gene: TRBV18; CDR3aa: ASSHPDTSAYEQY
d_gene: -; j_gene: TRBJ2-2; v_gene: TRBV6-5; CDR3aa: ASSYSNQGGELF
d_gene: -; j_gene: TRBJ2-7; v_gene: TRBV21-1; CDR3aa: ASSKWTSEPKKNYEQY
d_gene: -; j_gene: TRBJ1-1; v_gene: TRBV12-3/TRBV12-4; CDR3aa: ASSLISGTEAF
d_gene: -; j_gene: TRBJ1-2; v_gene: TRBV19; CDR3aa: ASHKDSYGYT
d_gene: -; j_gene: TRBJ1-1; v_gene: TRBV5-1; CDR3aa: ASTPGQNTEAF
d_gene: -; j_gene: TRBJ1-5; v_gene: TRBV28; CDR3aa: ASSMGGGSQPQH
d_gene: TRBD1; j_gene: TRBJ1-1; v_gene: TRBV3-1/TRBV3-2; CDR3aa: ASSREGARAEAF
d_gene: -; j_gene: TRBJ1-2; v_gene: TRBV18; CDR3aa: ASSGATHLTYGYT
d_gene: TRBD2; j_gene: TRBJ2-3; v_gene: TRBV5-1; CDR3aa: ASSLTSGFTDTQY
d_gene: -; j_gene: TRBJ2-7; v_gene: TRBV4-1; CDR3aa: ASSQSTGRFYEQY
d_gene: -; j_gene: TRBJ2-1; v_gene: TRBV5-1; CDR3aa: ASSPVEGEQF
d_gene: -; j_gene: TRBJ1-3; v_gene: TRBV10-1; CDR3aa: ASSDFGWAIY
d_gene: TRBD2; j_gene: TRBJ2-3; v_gene: TRBV7-2; CDR3aa: ASSLFGGARGADTQY
d_gene: -; j_gene: TRBJ1-1; v_gene: TRBV18; CDR3aa: ASSPVRTDSNTEAF
d_gene: -; j_gene: TRBJ1-3; v_gene: TRBV7-9; CDR3aa: ASSPTRGYGDTIY
d_gene: -; j_gene: TRBJ2-7; v_gene: TRBV4-1; CDR3aa: ASSQEHLSYEQY
d_gene: TRBD2; j_gene: TRBJ2-5; v_gene: TRBV6-5; CDR3aa: ASWTRYDGETQY
d_gene: -; j_gene: TRBJ1-1; v_gene: TRBV20-1; CDR3aa: SARGPSEAF
d_gene: TRBD1; j_gene: TRBJ2-3; v_gene: TRBV7-3; CDR3aa: ASSLTPWGQGGTDTQY
d_gene: TRBD1; j_gene: TRBJ2-5; v_gene: TRBV4-1; CDR3aa: ASSQSPGQGAETQY
d_gene: -; j_gene: TRBJ2-3; v_gene: TRBV6-1; CDR3aa: ASSERERADTQY
d_gene: TRBD1; j_gene: TRBJ1-5; v_gene: TRBV28; CDR3aa: ASSQPGTGFFYSNQPQH
d_gene: TRBD1; j_gene: TRBJ1-2; v_gene: TRBV10-3; CDR3aa: AISGGQGNGYT
d_gene: -; j_gene: TRBJ1-1; v_gene: TRBV4-2; CDR3aa: ASSQEWGRGGTEAF
d_gene: TRBD2; j_gene: TRBJ2-7; v_gene: TRBV18; CDR3aa: ASSPGLEREQY
d_gene: -; j_gene: TRBJ2-1; v_gene: TRBV5-1; CDR3aa: ASSVTGISYNEQF
d_gene: -; j_gene: TRBJ1-2; v_gene: TRBV21-1; CDR3aa: ASSKAARPFYGYT
d_gene: TRBD2; j_gene: TRBJ2-7; v_gene: TRBV7-8; CDR3aa: ASSSRTSVSYEQY
d_gene: TRBD1; j_gene: TRBJ1-4; v_gene: TRBV24-1; CDR3aa: ATRGGDRAEGKLF